Shown below are 23 T cell receptor beta chains from a single sample sequenced in a study of T cells after yellow fever vaccination. TCRdb ran MiXCR on the 5' RACE reads and lists one entry per CDR3 protein. The profile shows 360,000 or so distinct CDR3 sequences, around 10% of them singletons. This specimen consisted of PBMCs, obtained on the day of the first yellow fever vaccination. These receptors were obtained from a man between 18 and 29 years old who received the YFV17D yellow fever vaccine.

The table lists this clonotype with a few counts. V gene TRBV28 combines with J gene TRBJ2-1; 11 nucleotides align to TRBD2. Germline values: CDR1 MDHEN, CDR2 SYDVKM. The ends lost 5 bases at V and 9 bases at J; junction bases unmatched: 6. This CDR3 is 14 amino acids long. The CDR3 loop is CASSTPGLAVEQFF. DNA for the CDR3: TGTGCCAGCAGTACCCCGGGACTAGCGGTTGAGCAGTTCTTC.

This chain joins TRBV29-1 and TRBJ1-1, with 8 bases fitting TRBD1. CDR1 is SQVTM, CDR2 ANQGSEA, per germline. V shed 4 bases and J 3 bases; nucleotides not matched to a gene: 7. The CDR3 spans 14 residues. This chain's CDR3 is CSVAQGARDTEAFF. The CDR3 DNA is TGCAGCGTTGCCCAGGGGGCTAGGGACACTGAAGCTTTCTTT.

This clonotype was detected ten times or more. This chain connects TRBV4-1 to TRBJ2-5, with TRBD1 identical over 7 bases. The junction had 2 bases not matched to a gene; V was cut back by 1 base and J by 0 bases. CDR1 is MGHRA, CDR2 YSYEKL, per germline. The CDR3 is 15 residues long. CDR3 loop: CASSQAGQYQETQYF. In DNA, the CDR3 is TGCGCCAGCAGCCAAGCGGGACAGTACCAAGAGACCCAGTACTTC.

This sequence joins TRBV24-1 and TRBJ2-3, with D possibly called TRBD1 or TRBD2 (5 bases each). Germline values: CDR1 KGHDR, CDR2 SFDVKD. V was trimmed by 9 bases and J by 2 bases, leaving 8 bases between them. The length of the CDR3 is 12 residues. CDR3 DNA sequence: TGTGCCACCGAGGGGAACACAGATACGCAGTATTTT. It specifies CATEGNTDTQYF.

The chain is built from TRBV6-5 and TRBJ2-1; 8 bases line up with TRBD2. Looked up from germline, CDR1 is MNHEY and CDR2 is SVGAGI. Trimming cost V 0 bases and J 5 bases; bases outside gene matches: 12. There are 18 residues in the CDR3. CDR3 sequence (DNA): TGTGCCAGCAGTTACTCTATCCTAGCGGGCACACTTAACAATGAGCAGTTCTTC. Protein: CASSYSILAGTLNNEQFF.

V gene TRBV20-1 combines with J gene TRBJ2-3; 10 nucleotides match TRBD2. The germline V gene has CDR1 DFQATT and CDR2 SNEGSKA (reference sequence). There are 15 residues in the CDR3. V shed 5 bases and J 2 bases; nucleotides not matched to a gene: 7. Here the CDR3 DNA reads TGCAGTGCTTCCGGGACTAGCGAGATCACAGATACGCAGTATTTT. Amino acid sequence: CSASGTSEITDTQYF.

The chain links TRBV12-5 to TRBJ2-7; TRBD1 matches 10 bases. CDR3 length equals 18 residues. Trimming removed 1 base from V and 2 bases from J; junction bases left unmatched: 11. Germline loops: CDR1 LGHNT, CDR2 FRNRAP. The DNA of the CDR3 is TGTGCTAGTGGTTTGGGGGGGGTCACCGGGACAGGGGCCTACGAGCAGTACTTC. Protein: CASGLGGVTGTGAYEQYF.

This chain uses TRBV10-1 with TRBJ1-5; D is undetermined. V lost 3 bases and J 4 bases, leaving 7 bases between the germline ends. The CDR3 is made up of 13 amino acids. CDR1 is WNHNN, CDR2 SYGVQD, per germline (reference sequence). The CDR3 DNA reads TGCGCCAGCAGTGACAGGCAAAATCAGCCCCAGCATTTT. This sequence encodes CASSDRQNQPQHF.

The chain recombines TRBV14 with TRBJ1-6, with D possibly being TRBD1 (5 bases). Germline CDR1 SGHDN, CDR2 FVKESK. Trimming stripped 1 base from V and 9 bases from J, with 13 bases between. The CDR3 has 15 residues. The CDR3 sequence is CASSQALGARSPLHF. The CDR3 region has the DNA TGTGCCAGCAGCCAAGCCCTTGGGGCGCGTTCACCCCTCCACTTT.

The gene calls are TRBV4-2 and TRBJ2-1; 12 bases are a match to TRBD2. V trimming: 1 base; J trimming: 6 bases; junction bases outside the gene matches: 7. The CDR3 runs to 17 residues. Germline V gene lookup returns CDR1 LGHNA and CDR2 YNFKEQ. The CDR3 nucleotides read TGTGCCAGCAGCCAAGCCCCCCTAGCGGGGGGGCTCAATGAGCAGTTCTTC. It yields the protein CASSQAPLAGGLNEQFF.

This clonotype has more than one count but fewer than ten. This chain uses TRBV7-2 with TRBJ2-4; D gene uncertain. V was shortened by 5 bases and J by 0 bases, with 11 bases between the two germline ends. Germline V gene lookup returns CDR1 SGHTA and CDR2 FQGNSA. The CDR3 contains 15 residues. In DNA, the CDR3 is TGTGCCAGCAGCACCCAGTCCGTAGCCAAAAACATTCAGTACTTC. Residues: CASSTQSVAKNIQYF. The variable domain in full, completed from reference TRBV7-2 and TRBJ2-4, reads GAGVSQSPSNKVTEKGKDVELRCDPISGHTALYWYRQSLGQGLEFLIYFQGNSAPDKSGLPSDRFSAERTGGSVSTLTIQRTQQEDSAVYLCASSTQSVAKNIQYFGAGTRLSVL.

This clonotype was seen only a few times. The chain joins TRBV5-1 to TRBJ2-1; perhaps D is TRBD1 or TRBD2 (5 bases each). Trimming cost V 0 bases and J 7 bases, with 14 bases left between them. The CDR3 spans 15 residues. The V gene's germline CDR1 is SGHRS and CDR2 YFSETQ. Written as DNA, the CDR3 is TGCGCCAGCAGCTTGGGGGTTGAGGGGATAAATGAGCAGTTCTTC. Translation gives CASSLGVEGINEQFF. Full variable domain (outside the CDR3, taken from reference TRBV5-1 and TRBJ2-1): KAGVTQTPRYLIKTRGQQVTLSCSPISGHRSVSWYQQTPGQGLQFLFEYFSETQRNKGNFPGRFSGRQFSNSRSEMNVSTLELGDSALYLCASSLGVEGINEQFFGPGTRLTVL.

This clonotype was counted many times. V gene TRBV12-3 or TRBV12-4 combines with J gene TRBJ1-2; no firm D call. V gave up 1 base and J gave up 6 bases, with 9 bases separating them. There are 13 residues in the CDR3. CDR3 residues: CASSLGLRDGYTF. The DNA of the CDR3 is TGTGCCAGCAGTTTAGGGCTTCGGGATGGCTACACCTTC.

The rearrangement uses TRBV9 and TRBJ2-1; the match to TRBD1 covers 10 bases. Trimming cost V 3 bases and J 6 bases; bases outside gene matches: 15. Per the germline V gene, CDR1 is SGDLS and CDR2 is YYNGEE. The CDR3 loop spans 18 amino acids. The CDR3 reads CASSAGSGGTGDINEQFF. CDR3 nucleotides: TGTGCCAGCAGCGCGGGTTCGGGCGGGACAGGGGACATCAATGAGCAGTTCTTC.

The chain is built from TRBV18 and TRBJ1-1; D uncertain. This CDR3 is 15 amino acids long. V dropped 0 bases and J dropped 8 bases, with 16 bases sitting between them. Germline V CDR1 and CDR2: KGHSH, LQKENI. CDR3 DNA sequence: TGTGCCAGCTCACCACCGTTGGTTAGCGAGGCGGAAGCTTTCTTT. This translates into CASSPPLVSEAEAFF.

This clonotype was recorded a few times. In nucleotides, the CDR3 is TGTGCCAGCAGAACCTCCTCCCGGGGGAACACTGAAGCTTTCTTT. Protein: CASRTSSRGNTEAFF. The V gene is TRBV6-2 or TRBV6-3, the J gene TRBJ1-1; D remains ambiguous. The CDR3 is made up of 15 amino acids. In germline, CDR1 is MNHEY, CDR2 SVGEGT. The germline V and J ends were trimmed by 6 bases and 1 base, with 15 bases remaining between them.

This clonotype was seen a few times. V is TRBV4-2 and J is TRBJ2-5; 9 bases are a match to TRBD1. CDR1 and CDR2 (germline): LGHNA, YNFKEQ. J was trimmed by 3 bases and V by 4 bases; bases with no gene match: 9. CDR3 length: 16 residues. CDR3 sequence reads: CASSPDGQGWEETQYF. The CDR3 DNA reads as TGTGCCAGCAGCCCGGATGGACAGGGGTGGGAAGAGACCCAGTACTTC.

This sequence joins TRBV7-6 and TRBJ2-5, with 9 bases aligning to TRBD1. Per germline, CDR1 SGHVS and CDR2 FNYEAQ. The CDR3 runs to 15 residues. With V trimmed by 5 bases and J by 3 bases, 7 bases remained unmatched. CDR3 coding DNA: TGTGCCAGCAGCCTGCCGGGACAGGGAAAAGAGACCCAGTACTTC. It codes for CASSLPGQGKETQYF. Using reference TRBV7-6 and TRBJ2-5 for the parts outside the CDR3, the full variable domain is GAGVSQSPRYKVTKRGQDVALRCDPISGHVSLYWYRQALGQGPEFLTYFNYEAQQDKSGLPNDRFSAERPEGSISTLTIQRTEQRDSAMYRCASSLPGQGKETQYFGPGTRLLVL.

The rearrangement joins TRBV6-2 or TRBV6-3 to TRBJ1-1; perhaps TRBD1 as D (6 bases). This CDR3 is built from 16 residues. Germline V gene lookup returns CDR1 MNHEY and CDR2 SVGEGT. Deletions cut 6 bases from V and 1 base from J, with 18 bases between. The CDR3 loop is CASSPGESYWNTEAFF. The CDR3 DNA reads as TGTGCCAGCAGCCCAGGGGAGAGCTACTGGAACACTGAAGCTTTCTTT.

This clonotype was recorded many times. V and J are TRBV15 and TRBJ2-6; D is unclear. The germline V gene has CDR1 LNHNV and CDR2 YYDKDF (reference sequence). The V end was cut by 6 bases, the J end by 2 bases, with 5 bases between. The CDR3 totals 13 residues. In DNA form, the CDR3 reads TGTGCCACCAGAATAGCTGGGGCCAACGTCCTGACTTTC. The encoded protein is CATRIAGANVLTF. Complete variable domain (other parts from reference TRBV15 and TRBJ2-6): DAMVIQNPRYQVTQFGKPVTLSCSQTLNHNVMYWYQQKSSQAPKLLFHYYDKDFNNEADTPDNFQSRRPNTSFCFLDIRSPGLGDTAMYLCATRIAGANVLTFGAGSRLTVL.

This clonotype turned up a few times. The V gene is TRBV25-1, the J gene TRBJ1-5; the D gene is possibly TRBD1 (6 bases). The germline V gene encodes CDR1 MGHDK and CDR2 SYGVNS. There are 15 residues in the CDR3. Trimming shortened V by 5 bases and J by 1 base, and 12 bases separated the two germline ends. The CDR3 coding sequence is TGTGCCAGCAGTTCCACAGGGTTCAGCAATCAGCCCCAGCATTTT. It translates to CASSSTGFSNQPQHF.

This clonotype was observed a few times. The chain combines TRBV5-1 with TRBJ1-2, with a weak D call TRBD1 (5 bases). With 3 bases removed from V and 6 bases from J, the gap between germline ends came to 18 bases. This CDR3 has 15 residues. Germline values: CDR1 SGHRS, CDR2 YFSETQ. The CDR3 spells CASSSKTGELDGYTF. The DNA of the CDR3 is TGCGCCAGCAGCTCCAAAACGGGGGAATTGGATGGCTACACCTTC.

This clonotype was counted only a few times. This chain's CDR3 is CASSLLGFGEKLFF. The DNA of the CDR3 is TGTGCCAGCAGCTTACTGGGGTTCGGTGAAAAACTGTTTTTT. The chain links TRBV7-6 to TRBJ1-4; D not resolved. Germline V gene data show CDR1 as SGHVS and CDR2 as FNYEAQ. The CDR3 consists of 14 residues. Trimming pared 2 bases from V and 7 bases from J, leaving 11 bases between.